These T cell receptor beta chains were read from a single sample in a study of human T cells and chemical hapten exposure. Each CDR3 protein gets one entry after TCRdb re-called the RACE reads with MiXCR. The sample lists around 380,000 distinct CDR3 sequences; around 4.8% were seen once. Sequenced material: whole blood, taken in connection with sensitization to the hapten diphenylcyclopropenone (DPC). The source is a woman aged 45-65 years with alopecia areata. Some clones in this sample may be carry-over from other donors' samples. CDR3s include the opening cysteine and the closing phenylalanine or tryptophan. Each record gives: V gene, clone size, D gene, J gene, CDR3 protein, CDR3 DNA. D genes are given only for firm matches. Where a row states a size, it is once, few, many or the class of an expanded clone; other rows omit it.

TRBV5-1	many	.	TRBJ2-3	CASSLVVSGADTQYF	TGCGCCAGCAGCTTGGTGGTTAGCGGAGCAGATACGCAGTATTTT
TRBV2	few	TRBD2	TRBJ2-1	CALGMGGRNEQFF	TGTGCCCTCGGAATGGGCGGGAGGAATGAGCAGTTCTTC
TRBV5-1	few	TRBD2	TRBJ2-2	CASSLVASGPTGELFF	TGCGCCAGCAGCTTGGTGGCTAGCGGTCCCACCGGGGAGCTGTTTTTT
TRBV9	.	TRBD1	TRBJ2-6	CASSATGLKGANVLTF	TGTGCCAGCAGCGCGACAGGGTTGAAAGGGGCCAACGTCCTGACTTTC
TRBV29-1	few	.	TRBJ2-7	CSVESSGAGGFEQYF	TGCAGCGTTGAAAGTAGCGGGGCAGGGGGATTCGAGCAGTACTTC
TRBV6-1	.	.	TRBJ1-5	CASSEQQVSNQPQHF	TGTGCCAGCAGTGAACAACAGGTTAGCAATCAGCCCCAGCATTTT
TRBV4-2	many	.	TRBJ1-1	CASSQVDRENTEAFF	TGTGCCAGCAGCCAGGTAGACAGAGAGAACACTGAAGCTTTCTTT
TRBV20-1	.	TRBD1	TRBJ1-5	CSAPTGAGNQPQHF	TGCAGCGCCCCTACAGGGGCTGGAAATCAGCCCCAGCATTTT
TRBV28	few	.	TRBJ2-7	CASSSGTNLRGQYF	TGTGCCAGCAGTTCCGGGACCAACCTACGCGGGCAGTACTTC
TRBV29-1	many	TRBD2	TRBJ2-6	CSVSGGASGANVLTF	TGCAGCGTGAGCGGGGGGGCCTCTGGGGCCAACGTCCTGACTTTC
TRBV29-1	many	.	TRBJ2-5	CSVVVRVGGTQYF	TGCAGCGTTGTTGTCAGGGTGGGGGGAACCCAGTACTTC
TRBV11-3	many	.	TRBJ2-5	CASSLGGPQETQYF	TGTGCCAGCAGCTTAGGGGGCCCGCAAGAGACCCAGTACTTC
TRBV3-1	few	TRBD2	TRBJ2-1	CASSHLSGRNYNEQFF	TGTGCCAGCAGCCACCTGAGCGGGAGGAACTACAATGAGCAGTTCTTC
TRBV18	few	.	TRBJ2-3	CASSPLKGFTDTQYF	TGTGCCAGCTCCCCTCTAAAGGGGTTCACAGATACGCAGTATTTT
TRBV12-3/TRBV12-4	few	.	TRBJ2-1	CASSLWDRWNEQFF	TGTGCCAGCAGTTTATGGGACCGGTGGAATGAGCAGTTCTTC
TRBV20-1	.	.	TRBJ1-5	CSARDFGQTSNQPQHF	TGCAGTGCTAGAGATTTTGGGCAGACAAGCAATCAGCCCCAGCATTTT
TRBV20-1	few	TRBD2	TRBJ2-3	CSAPLAGGSTDTQYF	TGCAGTGCTCCCCTAGCGGGGGGATCCACAGATACGCAGTATTTT
TRBV11-2	many	TRBD2	TRBJ2-7	CASKAGGAEQYF	TGTGCCAGCAAGGCGGGGGGCGCCGAGCAGTACTTC
TRBV29-1	many	.	TRBJ2-4	CSVEYGQNIQYF	TGCAGCGTTGAATACGGGCAAAACATTCAGTACTTC
TRBV27	many	.	TRBJ1-1	CASSRDPIITEAFF	TGTGCCAGCAGCCGAGACCCGATTATCACTGAAGCTTTCTTT
TRBV4-1	.	.	TRBJ2-1	CASSQEGRYNEQFF	TGCGCCAGCAGCCAAGAGGGTCGATACAATGAGCAGTTCTTC
TRBV7-6	many	.	TRBJ1-1	CASSLAQQGTTEAFF	TGTGCCAGCAGCTTAGCGCAGCAGGGTACCACTGAAGCTTTCTTT
TRBV9	.	.	TRBJ2-3	CASSLSEGVRSSTDTQYF	TGTGCCAGCAGCCTCTCTGAGGGGGTGAGATCTAGCACAGATACGCAGTATTTT
TRBV7-2	many	TRBD2	TRBJ2-1	CASSLAQGLAGVRNEQFF	TGTGCCAGCAGCTTAGCGCAAGGACTAGCGGGAGTTAGGAATGAGCAGTTCTTC
TRBV20-1	many	.	TRBJ1-2	CSARDVDGPYGYTF	TGCAGTGCTAGAGACGTCGACGGCCCCTATGGCTACACCTTC
TRBV4-3	.	TRBD2	TRBJ2-5	CASSQDGGRGETQYF	TGCGCCAGCAGCCAAGATGGCGGGAGGGGGGAGACCCAGTACTTC
TRBV6-6	many	.	TRBJ1-1	CASSYQGGTEAFF	TGTGCCAGCAGTTACCAGGGAGGCACTGAAGCTTTCTTT
TRBV7-8	.	.	TRBJ2-5	CASTPSDETQYF	TGTGCCAGCACCCCCTCCGACGAGACCCAGTACTTC
TRBV12-3/TRBV12-4	many	.	TRBJ2-2	CASSLKVTGELFF	TGTGCCAGCAGTTTAAAGGTTACCGGGGAGCTGTTTTTT
TRBV5-1	.	.	TRBJ2-3	CASSSGRTALADTQYF	TGCGCCAGCAGCTCTGGACGGACTGCGTTGGCAGATACGCAGTATTTT
TRBV3-1	many	.	TRBJ2-3	CASSPAGVAADTQYF	TGTGCCAGCAGCCCCGCAGGGGTAGCAGCAGATACGCAGTATTTT
TRBV20-1	many	.	TRBJ1-6	CSASPGRNNSPLHF	TGCAGTGCTAGTCCTGGTAGAAATAATTCACCCCTCCACTTT
TRBV13	many	TRBD2	TRBJ2-7	CASSRGAYEQYF	TGTGCCAGCAGCCGGGGGGCCTACGAGCAGTACTTC
TRBV27	many	TRBD2	TRBJ2-5	CASSSGLDLQTQYF	TGTGCCAGCAGTTCTGGACTAGACTTGCAGACCCAGTACTTC
TRBV29-1	many	.	TRBJ1-2	CSCSGEGYTF	TGCAGCTGTTCGGGAGAGGGCTACACCTTC
TRBV29-1	few	TRBD1	TRBJ2-5	CSVLDREFQETQYF	TGCAGCGTTCTGGACAGGGAGTTCCAAGAGACCCAGTACTTC
TRBV7-6	many	TRBD2	TRBJ2-3	CASSKLAAQRTDTQYF	TGTGCCAGCAGCAAACTAGCGGCCCAGCGCACAGATACGCAGTATTTT
TRBV15	.	.	TRBJ1-4	CATSRASGPNEKLFF	TGTGCCACCAGCAGAGCATCTGGGCCGAATGAAAAACTGTTTTTT
TRBV7-9	.	.	TRBJ1-1	CASSPEIDSFF	TGTGCCAGCAGCCCCGAAATCGACTCTTTCTTT
TRBV5-1	few	.	TRBJ2-3	CASSLATGEGDTQYF	TGCGCCAGCAGCTTGGCGACAGGGGAGGGAGATACGCAGTATTTT